One and the same sample provided the 3 T cell receptor beta chains below, sequenced in a study of OX40 agonist ivuxolimab in advanced cancers. TCRdb's copy holds only in-frame clones and misses some; the assay was immunoSEQ multiplex PCR. The data contain tens of thousands of clones, roughly nine tenths of them singletons. This sample comprised CD4+ or CD8+ T cells sorted from blood, obtained in a trial of the OX40 agonist ivuxolimab. These receptors originate from an adult with an advanced solid tumor such as melanoma, head and neck, liver or kidney cancer.

Only a few counts were recorded for this clone. The gene calls are TRBV5-1 and TRBJ2-1; D not resolved. CDR3 length: 13 residues. CDR1 is SGHRS, CDR2 YFSETQ, per germline. V was cut by 2 bases and J by 8 bases, with 11 bases left in between. CDR3 loop: CASSFGGSDEQFF. The CDR3 DNA reads TGCGCCAGCAGCTTTGGTGGTTCGGATGAGCAGTTCTTC.

This clone was counted between two and nine times. The chain carries TRBV9 and TRBJ2-1; 14 nucleotides line up with TRBD2. The length of the CDR3 is 17 residues. Germline CDR1 and CDR2: SGDLS and YYNGEE. The V gene end was trimmed by 3 bases and the J gene end by 4 bases; junction bases not matched to a gene: 6. Here the CDR3 DNA reads TGTGCCAGCAGCGCCCAGGGACTAGCGGGAGAGTACAATGAGCAGTTCTTC. Translation: CASSAQGLAGEYNEQFF.

The chain carries TRBV27 and TRBJ2-5; D gene unclear. Trimming shortened V by 5 bases and J by 4 bases, and 11 bases separated the two germline ends. CDR3 length equals 13 residues. Germline V gives CDR1 MNHEY, CDR2 SMNVEV (reference sequence). CDR3 sequence reads: CASSPLPPETQYF. The CDR3, as DNA: TGTGCCAGCAGTCCTCTGCCCCCAGAGACCCAGTACTTC.